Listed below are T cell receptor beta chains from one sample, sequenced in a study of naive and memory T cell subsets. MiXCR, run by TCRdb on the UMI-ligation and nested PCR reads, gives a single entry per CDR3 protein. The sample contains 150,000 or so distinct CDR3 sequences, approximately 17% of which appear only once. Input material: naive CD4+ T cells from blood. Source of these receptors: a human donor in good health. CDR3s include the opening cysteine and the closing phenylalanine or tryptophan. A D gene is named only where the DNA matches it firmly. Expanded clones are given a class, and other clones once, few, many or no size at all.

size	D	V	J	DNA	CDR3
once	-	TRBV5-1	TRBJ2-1	TGCGCCAGCAGCTTGGGAGTCGATGGTGGTGAGCAGTTCTTC	CASSLGVDGGEQFF
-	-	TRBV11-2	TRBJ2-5	TGTGCCAGCAGCTTAGCCCAGAAGGGTATCGAGACCCAGTACTTC	CASSLAQKGIETQYF
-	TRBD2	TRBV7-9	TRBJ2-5	TGTGCCAGCAGCGGAGGACTAGCGGGAGGCAAACTAGAGACCCAGTACTTC	CASSGGLAGGKLETQYF
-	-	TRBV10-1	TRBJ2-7	TGCGCCAGCAGTGAGTCGAAACAGCTTAAGGCCTACGAGCAGTACTTC	CASSESKQLKAYEQYF
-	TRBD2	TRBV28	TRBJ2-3	TGTGCCAGCAGTCTCCGTGCCGACGGGACTAGCGTACTTCGCACAGATACGCAGTATTTT	CASSLRADGTSVLRTDTQYF
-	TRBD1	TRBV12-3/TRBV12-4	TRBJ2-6	TGTGCCAGCAGTGGAAAAATGGGCCGGGACAGGGGGCGACCCTCCTCTGGGGCCAACGTCCTGACTTTC	CASSGKMGRDRGRPSSGANVLTF
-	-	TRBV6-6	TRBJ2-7	TGTGCCAGCAGTTTCCGGGGGCCCGCGGGCTACGAGCAGTACTTC	CASSFRGPAGYEQYF
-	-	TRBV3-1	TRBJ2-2	TGTGCCAGCAGCCAGTCAGAGGCCGGGGAGCTGTTTTTT	CASSQSEAGELFF
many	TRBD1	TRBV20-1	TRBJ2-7	TGCAGTGCTAGGGACCACCGGAGGGACAGGGGTCACGAGCAGTACTTC	CSARDHRRDRGHEQYF
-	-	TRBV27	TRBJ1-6	TGTGCCAGCAGTCAGCACCGGGACCCAAAAACACCCCTCCACTTT	CASSQHRDPKTPLHF
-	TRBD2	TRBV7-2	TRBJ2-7	TGTGCCAGCAGCGTCTCGACTAGCGGGAAGACCTACGAGCAGTACTTC	CASSVSTSGKTYEQYF
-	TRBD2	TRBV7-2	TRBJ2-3	TGTGCCAGCACCCCACAACTAGCGGGGCCGACGCAGTATTTT	CASTPQLAGPTQYF
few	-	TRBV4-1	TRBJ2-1	TGCGCCAGCAGCCACCGTCAGGGCTTCCAGATTTCGAATGAGCAGTTCTTC	CASSHRQGFQISNEQFF
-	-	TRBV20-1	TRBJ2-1	TGCAGTGCTACCCTGGGAAGCTTCCACAATGAGCAGTTCTTC	CSATLGSFHNEQFF
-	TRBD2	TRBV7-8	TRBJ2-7	TGTGCCAGCAGCAAGACTAGCGGGGAGTCCTACGAGCAGTACTTC	CASSKTSGESYEQYF
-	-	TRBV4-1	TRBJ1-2	TGCGCCAGCAGCCAAAAAGACCCGGGCCAAATCTATGGCTACACCTTC	CASSQKDPGQIYGYTF
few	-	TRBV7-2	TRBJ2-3	TGTGCCAGCAGCTTATCATCAACAGGCACAGATACGCAGTATTTT	CASSLSSTGTDTQYF
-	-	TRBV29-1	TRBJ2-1	TGCAGCGTCGCAGTTCCCGGGACCTGGAGCTCCTACAATGAGCAGTTCTTC	CSVAVPGTWSSYNEQFF
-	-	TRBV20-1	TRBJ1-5	TGCAGTGCTAGTAGTCAACAGGATCAGCCCCAGCATTTT	CSASSQQDQPQHF
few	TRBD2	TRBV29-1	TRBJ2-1	TGCAGCGGCGGGACTAGCGGGAGGGCGAGTGAGCAGTTCTTC	CSGGTSGRASEQFF
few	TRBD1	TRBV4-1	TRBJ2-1	TGCGCCAGCAGCCCCCGGGACAGGGAAATGGATGAGCAGTTCTTC	CASSPRDREMDEQFF
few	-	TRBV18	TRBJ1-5	TGTGCCAGCTCACCCGGAGGGGGAGAACAGCCCCAGCATTTT	CASSPGGGEQPQHF
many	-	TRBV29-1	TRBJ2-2	TGCAGCGTTTACCCGTCTGGGATCTACACCGGGGAGCTGTTTTTT	CSVYPSGIYTGELFF
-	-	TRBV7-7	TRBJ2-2	TGTGCCAGCAGCAACCCGGGCACCGGGGAGCTGTTTTTT	CASSNPGTGELFF
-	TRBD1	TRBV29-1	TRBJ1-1	TGCACAACAAACAGGGGGATGGGTGAAGCTTTCTTT	CTTNRGMGEAFF
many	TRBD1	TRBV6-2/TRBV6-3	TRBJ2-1	TGTGCCAGCAGTTACATAGGGACAGGCTACAATGAGCAGTTCTTC	CASSYIGTGYNEQFF
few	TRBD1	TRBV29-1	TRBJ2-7	TGCAGCGTTTGGGGACAGGGACCCTACGAGCAGTACTTC	CSVWGQGPYEQYF
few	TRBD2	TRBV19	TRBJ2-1	TGTGCCAGTAGTATCGCGGGAGGGCCAGGGAATGAGCAGTTCTTC	CASSIAGGPGNEQFF
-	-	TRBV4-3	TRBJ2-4	TGCGCCAGCAGCCAAGAAGACGGGAGAAAGGCCATTCAGTACTTC	CASSQEDGRKAIQYF
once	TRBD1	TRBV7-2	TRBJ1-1	TGTGCCAGCAGCCGGACAGGGATGAGTGAGACTGAAGCTTTCTTT	CASSRTGMSETEAFF
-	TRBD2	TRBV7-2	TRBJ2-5	TGTGCCAGCAGCCGTAGCGGGAGGGTACAAGAGACCCAGTACTTC	CASSRSGRVQETQYF
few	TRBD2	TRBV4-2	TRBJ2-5	TGTGCCAGCAGCCAAGACGGGTCCAGCGGGAGCGGGGAGACCCAGTACTTC	CASSQDGSSGSGETQYF
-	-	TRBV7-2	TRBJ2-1	TGTGCCAGCAGCTTAGCGAGGTGGCGGGAAGCCTCCTACAATGAGCAGTTCTTC	CASSLARWREASYNEQFF
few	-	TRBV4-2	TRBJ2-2	TGTGCCAGCAGCCGAAAGGGAGGCGACAGGTTGAACACCGGGGAGCTGTTTTTT	CASSRKGGDRLNTGELFF
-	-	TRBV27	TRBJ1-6	TGTGCCAGCAGTTCTCGGGCTAGGGGCTCACCCCTCCACTTT	CASSSRARGSPLHF
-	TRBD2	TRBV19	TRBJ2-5	TGTGCCTCCTCGGGAGGGGCAGCATTAGAAGAGACCCAGTACTTC	CASSGGAALEETQYF
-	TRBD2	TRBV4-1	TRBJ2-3	TGCGCCAGCAGCCAAGGACTAGCGGGAGGGAGCACAGATACGCAGTATTTT	CASSQGLAGGSTDTQYF
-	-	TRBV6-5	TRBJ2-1	TGTGCCAGCAGTCGAGATACGGGGCATGAGCAGTTCTTC	CASSRDTGHEQFF
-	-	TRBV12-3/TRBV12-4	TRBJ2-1	TGTGCCAGCAGTTTGAACAGGGACAATGAGCAGTTCTTC	CASSLNRDNEQFF
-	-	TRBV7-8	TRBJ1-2	TGTGCCAGCAGCTTAGCATTTAGAGGAAACTCTAACTATGGCTACACCTTC	CASSLAFRGNSNYGYTF
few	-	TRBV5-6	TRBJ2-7	TGTGCCAGCAGCCCGGGACGAGAGGAGCAGTACTTC	CASSPGREEQYF
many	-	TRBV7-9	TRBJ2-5	TGTGCCAGCAGCCAACAAGAGACCCAGTACTTC	CASSQQETQYF
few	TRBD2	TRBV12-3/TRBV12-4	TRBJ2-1	TGTGCCAGCAGTTTTTATACTAGCGCCTACAATGAGCAGTTCTTC	CASSFYTSAYNEQFF
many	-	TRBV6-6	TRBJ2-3	TGTGCCAGCAGTTTCCCGGGACCCGCAATGGGGGATACGCAGTATTTT	CASSFPGPAMGDTQYF
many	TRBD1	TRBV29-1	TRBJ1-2	TGCAGCGTGGGGCCGGACAGGGATTATCCTAACTATGGCTACACCTTC	CSVGPDRDYPNYGYTF
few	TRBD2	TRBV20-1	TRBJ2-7	TGCAGTGCCATAGGACTAGCGGGAACCTACGAGCAGTACTTC	CSAIGLAGTYEQYF
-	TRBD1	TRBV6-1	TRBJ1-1	TGTGCCACGTCCCGGGACAGGGGCGGGATGGCTTTCTTT	CATSRDRGGMAFF
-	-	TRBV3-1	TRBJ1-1	TGTGCCAGCAGCCAAGCGACGGGCGGCGGGGCTGAAGCTTTCTTT	CASSQATGGGAEAFF
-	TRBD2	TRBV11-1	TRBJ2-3	TGTGCCAGCAGCTTCGGGACTGGACTAGCGGGCACAGATACGCAGTATTTT	CASSFGTGLAGTDTQYF
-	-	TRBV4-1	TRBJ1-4	TGCGCCAGCAGCCTAGAGGGGCTTGTAGATGAAAAACTGTTTTTT	CASSLEGLVDEKLFF
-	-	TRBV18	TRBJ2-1	TGTGCCAGCTCACCCAGGGAGGGGGCTGGTTACAATGAGCAGTTCTTC	CASSPREGAGYNEQFF
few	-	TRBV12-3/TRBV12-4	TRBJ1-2	TGTGCCAGCAGTCCCGGATATCCTTATGGCTACACCTTC	CASSPGYPYGYTF
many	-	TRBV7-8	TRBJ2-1	TGTGCCAGCAGCCGGGACGCTACATACAATGAGCAGTTCTTC	CASSRDATYNEQFF
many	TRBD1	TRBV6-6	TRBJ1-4	TGTGCCAGCAGTCAAGGACAGGGGGCGACTAATGAAAAACTGTTTTTT	CASSQGQGATNEKLFF
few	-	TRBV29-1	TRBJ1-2	TGCAGCGCCCCCGCGGGGGGGGGTATTGCTGCCTATGGCTACACCTTC	CSAPAGGGIAAYGYTF